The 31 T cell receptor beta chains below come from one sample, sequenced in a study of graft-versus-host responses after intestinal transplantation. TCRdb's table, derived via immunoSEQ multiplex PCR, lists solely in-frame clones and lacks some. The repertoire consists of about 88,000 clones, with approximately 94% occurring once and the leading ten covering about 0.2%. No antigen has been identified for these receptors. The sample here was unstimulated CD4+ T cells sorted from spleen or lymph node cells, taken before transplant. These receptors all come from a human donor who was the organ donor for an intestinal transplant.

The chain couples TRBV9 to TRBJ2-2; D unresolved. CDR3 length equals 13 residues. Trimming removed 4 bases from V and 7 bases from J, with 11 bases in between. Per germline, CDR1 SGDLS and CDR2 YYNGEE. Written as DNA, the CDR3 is TGTGCCAGCAGCCCACGGCCGAGCGGGGAGCTGTTTTTT. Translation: CASSPRPSGELFF. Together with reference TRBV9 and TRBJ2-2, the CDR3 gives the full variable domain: DSGVTQTPKHLITATGQRVTLRCSPRSGDLSVYWYQQSLDQGLQFLIQYYNGEERAKGNILERFSAQQFPDLHSELNLSSLELGDSALYFCASSPRPSGELFFGEGSRLTVL.

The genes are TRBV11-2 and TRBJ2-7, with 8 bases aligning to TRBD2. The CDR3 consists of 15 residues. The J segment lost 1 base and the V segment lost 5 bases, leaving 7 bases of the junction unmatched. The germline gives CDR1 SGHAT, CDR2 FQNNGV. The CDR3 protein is CASSPIAGRSYEQYF. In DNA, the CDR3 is TGTGCCAGCAGCCCGATAGCGGGGCGGTCCTACGAGCAGTACTTC.

In DNA form, the CDR3 reads TGTGCCAGCAGTCGCGGGGGACGGGAGGTCACCGGGGAGCTGTTTTTT. This codes for CASSRGGREVTGELFF. The V and J genes are TRBV27 and TRBJ2-2; 7 bases are a match to TRBD2. Germline-derived CDR1 and CDR2 are MNHEY and SMNVEV (reference sequence). V trimming: 5 bases; J trimming: 4 bases; junction bases outside the gene matches: 10. There are 16 residues in the CDR3.

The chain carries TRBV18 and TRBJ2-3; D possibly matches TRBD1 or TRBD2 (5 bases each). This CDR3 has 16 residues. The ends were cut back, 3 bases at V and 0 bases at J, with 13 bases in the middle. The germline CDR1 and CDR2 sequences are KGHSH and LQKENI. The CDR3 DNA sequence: TGTGCCAGCTCACCTTGGCCCCGGGACAGCACAGATACGCAGTATTTT. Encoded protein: CASSPWPRDSTDTQYF.

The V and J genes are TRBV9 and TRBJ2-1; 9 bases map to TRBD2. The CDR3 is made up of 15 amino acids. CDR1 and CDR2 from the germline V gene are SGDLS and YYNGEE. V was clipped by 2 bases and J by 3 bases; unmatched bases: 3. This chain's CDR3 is CASSVTSGSYNEQFF. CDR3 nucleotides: TGTGCCAGCAGCGTGACTAGCGGCAGCTACAATGAGCAGTTCTTC.

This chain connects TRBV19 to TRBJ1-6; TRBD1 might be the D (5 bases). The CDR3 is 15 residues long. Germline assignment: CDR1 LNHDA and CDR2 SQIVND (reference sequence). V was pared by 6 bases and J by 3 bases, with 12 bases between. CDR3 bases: TGTGCCAGTAGCCCTGGGGCCCTCTATAATTCACCCCTCCACTTT. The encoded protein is CASSPGALYNSPLHF.

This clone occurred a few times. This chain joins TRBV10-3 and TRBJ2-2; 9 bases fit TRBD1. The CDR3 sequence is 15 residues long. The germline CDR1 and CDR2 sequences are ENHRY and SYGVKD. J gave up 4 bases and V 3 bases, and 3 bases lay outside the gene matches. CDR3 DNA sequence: TGTGCCATCAGTGAACGGGACAGGGTCACCGGGGAGCTGTTTTTT. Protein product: CAISERDRVTGELFF.

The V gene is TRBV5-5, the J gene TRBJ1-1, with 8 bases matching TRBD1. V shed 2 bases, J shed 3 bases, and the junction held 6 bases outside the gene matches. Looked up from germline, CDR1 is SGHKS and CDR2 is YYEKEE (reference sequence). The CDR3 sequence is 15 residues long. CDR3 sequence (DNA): TGTGCCAGCAGCTTAATCTCAGGGGGCCACACTGAAGCTTTCTTT. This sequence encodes CASSLISGGHTEAFF.

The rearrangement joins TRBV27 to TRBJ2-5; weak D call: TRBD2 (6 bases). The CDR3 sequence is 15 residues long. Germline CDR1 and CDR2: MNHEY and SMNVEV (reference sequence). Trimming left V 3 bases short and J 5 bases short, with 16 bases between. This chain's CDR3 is CASSFSGRGRETQYF. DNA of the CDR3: TGTGCCAGCAGTTTTTCGGGGCGGGGACGGGAGACCCAGTACTTC.

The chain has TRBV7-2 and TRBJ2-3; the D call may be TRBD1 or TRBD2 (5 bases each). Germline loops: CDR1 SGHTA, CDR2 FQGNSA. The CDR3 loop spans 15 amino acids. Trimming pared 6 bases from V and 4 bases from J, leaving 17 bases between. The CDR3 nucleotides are TGTGCCAGCAGTCGCGGGTTGGGGGAGTCAGATACGCAGTATTTT. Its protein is CASSRGLGESDTQYF.

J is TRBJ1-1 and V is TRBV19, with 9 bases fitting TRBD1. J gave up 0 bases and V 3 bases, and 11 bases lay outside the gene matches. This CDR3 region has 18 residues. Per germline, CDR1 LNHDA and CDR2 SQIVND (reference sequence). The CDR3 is CASSMTTGGIRVNTEAFF. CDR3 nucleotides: TGTGCCAGTAGTATGACGACAGGGGGTATCCGGGTGAACACTGAAGCTTTCTTT.

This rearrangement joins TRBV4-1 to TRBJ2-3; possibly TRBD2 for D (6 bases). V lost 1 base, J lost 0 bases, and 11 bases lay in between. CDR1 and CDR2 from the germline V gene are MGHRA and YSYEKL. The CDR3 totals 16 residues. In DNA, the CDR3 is TGCGCCAGCAGCCAAGCCCTACTAGCTAGCACAGATACGCAGTATTTT. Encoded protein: CASSQALLASTDTQYF.

CDR3 DNA sequence: TGTGCCAGCAGCTTAGATCTTGGGTACCAAGAGACCCAGTACTTC. Translation: CASSLDLGYQETQYF. This chain uses TRBV11-3 with TRBJ2-5, with unresolved D. V lost 0 bases to trimming and J lost 0 bases, with 8 bases between them. The CDR3 is 15 residues long. Germline lookup yields CDR1 SGHNT and CDR2 YENEEA.

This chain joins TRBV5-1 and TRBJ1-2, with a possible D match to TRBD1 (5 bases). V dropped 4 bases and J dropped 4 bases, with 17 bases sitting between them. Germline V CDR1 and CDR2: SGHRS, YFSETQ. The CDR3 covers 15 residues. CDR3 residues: CASSIDRPETYGYTF. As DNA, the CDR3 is TGCGCCAGCAGCATAGACAGACCCGAAACCTATGGCTACACCTTC.

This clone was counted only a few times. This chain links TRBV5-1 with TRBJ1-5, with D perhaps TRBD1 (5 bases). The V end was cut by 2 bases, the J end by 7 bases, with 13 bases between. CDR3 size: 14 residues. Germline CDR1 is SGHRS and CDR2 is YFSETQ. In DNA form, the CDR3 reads TGCGCCAGCAGCTTATCGGGGGGTGGGCAGCCCCAGCATTTT. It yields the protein CASSLSGGGQPQHF.

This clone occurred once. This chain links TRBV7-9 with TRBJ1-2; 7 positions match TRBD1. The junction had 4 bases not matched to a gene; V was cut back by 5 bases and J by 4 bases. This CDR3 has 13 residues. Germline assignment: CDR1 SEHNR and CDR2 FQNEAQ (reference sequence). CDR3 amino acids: CASSPGTVYGYTF. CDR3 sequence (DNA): TGTGCCAGCAGCCCAGGGACAGTCTATGGCTACACCTTC. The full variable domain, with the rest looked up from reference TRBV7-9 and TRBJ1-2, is DTGVSQNPRHKITKRGQNVTFRCDPISEHNRLYWYRQTLGQGPEFLTYFQNEAQLEKSRLLSDRFSAERPKGSFSTLEIQRTEQGDSAMYLCASSPGTVYGYTFGSGTRLTVV.

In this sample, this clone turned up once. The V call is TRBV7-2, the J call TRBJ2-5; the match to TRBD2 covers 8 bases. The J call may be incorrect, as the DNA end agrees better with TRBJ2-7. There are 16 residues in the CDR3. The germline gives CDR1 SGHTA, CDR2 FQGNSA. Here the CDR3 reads CASDGGERGRSYEQYF. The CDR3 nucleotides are TGTGCCAGCGATGGGGGTGAGCGGGGGAGATCCTACGAGCAGTACTTC.

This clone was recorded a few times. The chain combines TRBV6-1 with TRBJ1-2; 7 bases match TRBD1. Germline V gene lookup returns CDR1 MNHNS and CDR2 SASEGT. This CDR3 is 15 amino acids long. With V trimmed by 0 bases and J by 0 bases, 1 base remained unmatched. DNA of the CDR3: TGTGCCAGCAGTGAAGCGGGGACAGCTAACTATGGCTACACCTTC. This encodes CASSEAGTANYGYTF.

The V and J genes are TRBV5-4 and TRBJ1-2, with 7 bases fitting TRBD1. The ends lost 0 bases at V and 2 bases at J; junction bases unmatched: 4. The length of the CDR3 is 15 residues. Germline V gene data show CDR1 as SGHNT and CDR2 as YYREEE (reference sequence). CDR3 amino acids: CASSLGGTENYGYTF. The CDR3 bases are TGTGCCAGCAGCTTGGGTGGGACAGAAAACTATGGCTACACCTTC.

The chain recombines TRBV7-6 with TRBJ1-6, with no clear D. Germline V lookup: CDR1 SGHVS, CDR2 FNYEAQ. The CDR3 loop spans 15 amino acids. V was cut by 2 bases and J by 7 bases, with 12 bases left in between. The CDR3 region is CASSLIRAPNSPLHF. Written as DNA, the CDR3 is TGTGCCAGCAGCTTAATAAGGGCTCCGAATTCACCCCTCCACTTT.

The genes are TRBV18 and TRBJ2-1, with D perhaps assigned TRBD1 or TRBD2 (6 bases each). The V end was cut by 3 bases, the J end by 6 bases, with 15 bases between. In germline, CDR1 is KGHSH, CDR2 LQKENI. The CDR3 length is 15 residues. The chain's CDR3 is CASSPSEGGGNEQFF. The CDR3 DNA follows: TGTGCCAGCTCACCTTCGGAGGGGGGAGGCAATGAGCAGTTCTTC.

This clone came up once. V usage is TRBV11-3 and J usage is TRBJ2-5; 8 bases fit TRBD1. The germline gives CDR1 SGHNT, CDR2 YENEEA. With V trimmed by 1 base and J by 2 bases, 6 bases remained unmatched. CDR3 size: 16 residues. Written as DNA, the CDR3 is TGTGCCAGCAGCTTAGGAGGCAGGGGGCCGCAAGAGACCCAGTACTTC. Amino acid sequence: CASSLGGRGPQETQYF.

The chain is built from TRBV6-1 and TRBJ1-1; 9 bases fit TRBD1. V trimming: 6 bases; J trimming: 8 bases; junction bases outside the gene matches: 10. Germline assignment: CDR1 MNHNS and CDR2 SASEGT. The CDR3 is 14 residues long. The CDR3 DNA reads TGTGCCAGCAGCCTTTGGGACAGGGTCGGCGAAGCTTTCTTT. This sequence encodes CASSLWDRVGEAFF.

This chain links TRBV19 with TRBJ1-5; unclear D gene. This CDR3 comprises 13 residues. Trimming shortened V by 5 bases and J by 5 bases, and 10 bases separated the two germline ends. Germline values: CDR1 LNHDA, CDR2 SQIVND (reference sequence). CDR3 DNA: TGTGCCAGTAGTCTCCGGGAGGATCAGCCCCAGCATTTT. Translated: CASSLREDQPQHF.

Here the CDR3 reads CASSAEINSPLHF. CDR3 sequence (DNA): TGTGCCAGCAGCGCGGAAATCAATTCACCCCTCCACTTT. J is TRBJ1-6 and V is TRBV2; no clear D. The CDR3 is 13 residues long. V lost 6 bases and J 7 bases, leaving 10 bases between the germline ends. Germline loops: CDR1 SNHLY, CDR2 FYNNEI.

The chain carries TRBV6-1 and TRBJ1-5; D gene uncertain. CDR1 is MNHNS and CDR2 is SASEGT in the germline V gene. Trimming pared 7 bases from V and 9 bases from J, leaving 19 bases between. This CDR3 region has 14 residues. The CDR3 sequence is CASTPSEFYRPQHF. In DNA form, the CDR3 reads TGTGCCAGCACCCCGAGTGAGTTTTACAGGCCCCAGCATTTT.

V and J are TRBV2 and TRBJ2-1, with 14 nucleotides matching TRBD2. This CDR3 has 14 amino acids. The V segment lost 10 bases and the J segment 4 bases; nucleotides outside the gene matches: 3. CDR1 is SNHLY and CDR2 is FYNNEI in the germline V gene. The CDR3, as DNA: TGTGCCACCTGGACTAGCGGGGGGTACAATGAGCAGTTCTTC. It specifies CATWTSGGYNEQFF.

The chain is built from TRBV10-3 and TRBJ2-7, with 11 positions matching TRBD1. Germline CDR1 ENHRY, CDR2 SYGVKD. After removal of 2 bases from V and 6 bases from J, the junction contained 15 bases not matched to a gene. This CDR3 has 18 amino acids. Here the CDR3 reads CAISEDPRTGGTYSEQYF. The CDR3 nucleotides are TGTGCCATCAGTGAGGACCCCCGGACAGGGGGCACTTACTCCGAGCAGTACTTC.

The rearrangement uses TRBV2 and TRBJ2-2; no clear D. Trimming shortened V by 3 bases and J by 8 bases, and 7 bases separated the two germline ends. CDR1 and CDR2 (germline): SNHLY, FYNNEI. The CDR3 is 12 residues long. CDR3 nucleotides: TGTGCCAGCAGTGACGATGGTGGGGAGCTGTTTTTT. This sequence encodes CASSDDGGELFF.

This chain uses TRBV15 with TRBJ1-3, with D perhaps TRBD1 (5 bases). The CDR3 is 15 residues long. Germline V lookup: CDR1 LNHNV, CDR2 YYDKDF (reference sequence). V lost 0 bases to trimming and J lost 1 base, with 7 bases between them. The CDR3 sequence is CATSREWGSGNTIYF. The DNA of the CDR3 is TGTGCCACCAGCAGAGAATGGGGGTCTGGAAACACCATATATTTT.

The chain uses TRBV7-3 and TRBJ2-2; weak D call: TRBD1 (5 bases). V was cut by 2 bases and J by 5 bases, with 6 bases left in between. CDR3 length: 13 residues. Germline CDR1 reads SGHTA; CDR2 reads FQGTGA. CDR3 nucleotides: TGTGCCAGCAGCTTAGACAGAACCGGGGAGCTGTTTTTT. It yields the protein CASSLDRTGELFF.